This entry describes one T cell receptor (beta chain). This sample stems from a study of shared clonotypes between healthy human individuals. The table came from immunoSEQ multiplex PCR; TCRdb's copy has only in-frame clones and leaves some out. This sample yields more than 850,000 clones, of which about 80% are seen a single time; under 0.6% belongs to the top ten. Trimming left V 3 bases short and J 1 base short, with 7 bases between. Per the germline V gene, CDR1 is SGHNT and CDR2 is YENEEA. The CDR3 is 13 residues long. This rearrangement joins TRBV11-3 to TRBJ2-7; D is uncertain. Sequencing was performed on memory CD4+ T cells from PBMCs. The subset: CD45RA-negative fraction. This receptor was identified in a young man in good health. Some clones in this sample may be carry-over from other donors' samples. The CDR3 spells CASSLGVSYEQYF. CDR3 DNA: TGTGCCAGCAGCTTGGGTGTTTCCTACGAGCAGTACTTC.